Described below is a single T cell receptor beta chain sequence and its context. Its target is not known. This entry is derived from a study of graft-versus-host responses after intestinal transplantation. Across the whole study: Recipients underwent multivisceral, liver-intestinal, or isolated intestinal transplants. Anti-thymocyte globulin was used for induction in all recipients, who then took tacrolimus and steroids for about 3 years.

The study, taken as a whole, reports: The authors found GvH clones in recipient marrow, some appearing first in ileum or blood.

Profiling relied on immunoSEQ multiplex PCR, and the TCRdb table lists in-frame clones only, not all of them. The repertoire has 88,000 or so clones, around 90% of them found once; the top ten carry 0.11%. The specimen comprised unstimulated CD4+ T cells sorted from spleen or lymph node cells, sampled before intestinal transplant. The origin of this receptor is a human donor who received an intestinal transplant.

The CDR3 DNA follows: TGTGCCAGCAGCCTAGAGGGGGATTCACCCCTCCACTTT. This sequence encodes CASSLEGDSPLHF. The J gene is TRBJ1-6, the V gene TRBV5-4, with D tentatively TRBD1 (6 bases). V gave up 4 bases and J gave up 8 bases, with 10 bases separating them. Germline loops: CDR1 SGHNT, CDR2 YYREEE (reference sequence). The CDR3 contains 13 residues.